A selection of T cell receptor beta chains follows, all from one sample in a study of Graves' ophthalmopathy and Graves' hyperthyroidism. One entry per CDR3 protein, called by TCRdb with MiXCR from the multiplex PCR reads. The sample carries about 500,000 distinct CDR3 sequences, 35% to 45% recorded once. Sample: peripheral blood or thyroid tissue (not recorded which). Every receptor here comes from an adult man with Graves' hyperthyroidism. CDR3s include the opening cysteine and the closing phenylalanine or tryptophan. D genes are given only for firm matches. The size entry is marked missing in some rows and otherwise reads once, few, many or a size class.

TRBJ2-3	TRBV25-1	TRBD2	NA	TGTGCCAGCAGTAGCGGGGGGCCCACAGATACGCAGTATTTT	CASSSGGPTDTQYF
TRBJ2-7	TRBV7-2	NA	many	TGTGCCAGCAGCTTAGAAGGGATCTACTACGAGCAGTACTTC	CASSLEGIYYEQYF
TRBJ2-5	TRBV28	NA	NA	TGTGCCGCCAGCAACCAGGGTTGGGAGACCCAGTACTTC	CAASNQGWETQYF
TRBJ1-1	TRBV30	NA	NA	TGTGCCTGGAACAGGGTGAACACTGAAGCTTTCTTT	CAWNRVNTEAFF
TRBJ2-5	TRBV10-3	NA	NA	TGTGCCAGCAGTTACTCTGAGGCAGAGCGTTTCGGAGAGACCCAGTACTTC	CASSYSEAERFGETQYF
TRBJ2-1	TRBV20-1	NA	many	TGCAGTGCTGTACCACTAAGCGGGCCGTCCTACAATGAGCAGTTCTTC	CSAVPLSGPSYNEQFF
TRBJ2-1	TRBV10-3	TRBD2	NA	TGTGCCAGCAATCACCTAGCGGGGGCTGGGGATGAGCAGTTCTTC	CASNHLAGAGDEQFF
TRBJ2-5	TRBV13	NA	few	TGTGCCAGCAGTCCAGCAGGGGCCGAGACCCAGTACTTC	CASSPAGAETQYF
TRBJ1-4	TRBV4-2	NA	many	TGTGCCAGCAGCCAAGATGGCCAGGGTGGGGAAAAACTGTTTTTT	CASSQDGQGGEKLFF
TRBJ1-2	TRBV7-6	TRBD1	many	TGTGCCAGCAGCTTACTAGGGACAGAATCTAACTATGGCTACACCTTC	CASSLLGTESNYGYTF
TRBJ1-3	TRBV7-8	TRBD1	many	TGTGCCAGCTCAGGGGGGATAATTGGAAACACCATATATTTT	CASSGGIIGNTIYF
TRBJ1-5	TRBV24-1	NA	NA	TGTGCCACCAATCAGGGAAGGAATCAGCCCCAGCATTTT	CATNQGRNQPQHF
TRBJ1-2	TRBV10-3	NA	few	TGTGCCAGCAGCTTAAGGACGGCGGAGGGCTTATATGGCTACACCTTC	CASSLRTAEGLYGYTF
TRBJ2-2	TRBV5-6	NA	many	TGTGCCAGCAGCTTGGTGGGGGTCAACACCGGGGAGCTGTTTTTT	CASSLVGVNTGELFF
TRBJ2-5	TRBV7-9	NA	many	TGTGCCAGCAGCTTAGGGGGACAAAACCAAGAGACCCAGTACTTC	CASSLGGQNQETQYF
TRBJ1-2	TRBV6-1	TRBD1	many	TGTGCCAGCAGACTACAGGGGAGCCATGGCTACACCTTC	CASRLQGSHGYTF
TRBJ2-5	TRBV9	NA	few	TGTGCCAGCAGCGCCCCCCAGCACCAAGAGACCCAGTACTTC	CASSAPQHQETQYF
TRBJ1-1	TRBV5-5	NA	few	TGTGCCAGCAGCTTTGTGATCGGGGCGAACACTGAAGCTTTCTTT	CASSFVIGANTEAFF
TRBJ2-2	TRBV7-8	NA	many	TGTGCCAGCAGCCACCCAAGTACAGGGTTGGTCGGGGAGCTGTTTTTT	CASSHPSTGLVGELFF
TRBJ1-1	TRBV29-1	NA	few	TGCAGCGTTGAAGTGGAGGGGAACACTGAAGCTTTCTTT	CSVEVEGNTEAFF
TRBJ2-7	TRBV2	TRBD2	many	TGTGCCAGCAGGATCCCGGGACTAACATCCTACGAGCAGTACTTC	CASRIPGLTSYEQYF
TRBJ1-5	TRBV30	NA	NA	TGTGCCTGGAGAAACGGGGGAGATCAGCCCCAGCATTTT	CAWRNGGDQPQHF
TRBJ1-4	TRBV20-1	TRBD1	many	TGCAGTGCTCCTTGGCAATACCGGGACAGGGCTAATGAAAAACTGTTTTTT	CSAPWQYRDRANEKLFF
TRBJ2-7	TRBV5-8	TRBD1	many	TGTGCCAGCAGCTTGGTGGGCAGGGGGTACTACGAGCAGTACTTC	CASSLVGRGYYEQYF
TRBJ1-2	TRBV2	NA	NA	TGTGCCAGCAGCCTGAAGGGAGTCACCTATGGCTACACCTTC	CASSLKGVTYGYTF
TRBJ1-5	TRBV29-1	TRBD1	many	TGCAGCGTACGTGGAACAGGGGAAGGGGGCAATCAGCCCCAGCATTTT	CSVRGTGEGGNQPQHF
TRBJ2-7	TRBV10-3	NA	NA	TGTGCCATCAGTGGGGTAGGGGGTAGGTACGGGCAGTACTTC	CAISGVGGRYGQYF
TRBJ2-2	TRBV5-6	NA	many	TGTGCCAGCAGCTATGTTGAGGGACCCGGGGAGCTGTTTTTT	CASSYVEGPGELFF
TRBJ2-3	TRBV5-4	NA	few	TGTGCCAGCAGCTCCGAGAGGGTCGCAGATACGCAGTATTTT	CASSSERVADTQYF